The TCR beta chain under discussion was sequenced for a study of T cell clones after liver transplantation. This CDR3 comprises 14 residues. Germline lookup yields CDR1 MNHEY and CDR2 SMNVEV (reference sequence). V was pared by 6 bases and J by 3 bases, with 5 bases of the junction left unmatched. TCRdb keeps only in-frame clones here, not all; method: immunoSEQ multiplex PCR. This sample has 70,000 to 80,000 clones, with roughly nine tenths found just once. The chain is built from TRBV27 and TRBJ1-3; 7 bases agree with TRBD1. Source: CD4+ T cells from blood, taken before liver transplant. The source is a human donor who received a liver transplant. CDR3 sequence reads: CASSLTGVGNTIYF. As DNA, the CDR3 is TGTGCCAGCAGCCTTACAGGGGTTGGAAACACCATATATTTT.